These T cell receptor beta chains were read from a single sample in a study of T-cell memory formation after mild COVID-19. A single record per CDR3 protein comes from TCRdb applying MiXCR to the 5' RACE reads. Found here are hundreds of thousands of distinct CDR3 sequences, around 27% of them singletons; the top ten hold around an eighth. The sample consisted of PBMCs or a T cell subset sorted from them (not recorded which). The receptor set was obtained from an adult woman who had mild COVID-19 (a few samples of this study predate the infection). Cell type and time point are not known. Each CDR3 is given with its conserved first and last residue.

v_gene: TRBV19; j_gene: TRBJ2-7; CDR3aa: CASSIVPGYEQYF
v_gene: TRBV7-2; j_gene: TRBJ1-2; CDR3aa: CASSLAIGVAVNYGYTF
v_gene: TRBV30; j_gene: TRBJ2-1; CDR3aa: CACRVGGADNEQFF
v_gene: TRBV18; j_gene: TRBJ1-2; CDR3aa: CASSRRDRGGYTF
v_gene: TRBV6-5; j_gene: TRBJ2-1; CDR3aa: CASSNQIENEQFF
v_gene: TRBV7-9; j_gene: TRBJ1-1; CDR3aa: CASSLDSFEAFF
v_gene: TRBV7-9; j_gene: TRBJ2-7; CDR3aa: CASSLAERGRYEQYF
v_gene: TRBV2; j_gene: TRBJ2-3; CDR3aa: CASSETSGGNPSTDTQYF
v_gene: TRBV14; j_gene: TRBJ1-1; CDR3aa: CASSRQFMNTEAFF
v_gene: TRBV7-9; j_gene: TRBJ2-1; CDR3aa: CASTPNGNEQFF
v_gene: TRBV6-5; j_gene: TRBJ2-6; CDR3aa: CASSFQVSGANVLTF
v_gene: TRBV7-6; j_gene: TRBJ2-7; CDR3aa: CASSLGAGAEQYF
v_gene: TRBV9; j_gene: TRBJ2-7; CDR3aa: CAGSVRLGTSGSPELGEQYF
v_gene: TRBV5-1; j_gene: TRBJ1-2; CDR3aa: CASSLVGGLNYGYTF
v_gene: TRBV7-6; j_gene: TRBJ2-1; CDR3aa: CASSPRVGGSYNEQFF
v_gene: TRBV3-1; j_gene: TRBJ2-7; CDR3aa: CASSRRDREDEQYF
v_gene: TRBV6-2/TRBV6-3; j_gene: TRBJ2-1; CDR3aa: CASSYGSGYYNEQFF
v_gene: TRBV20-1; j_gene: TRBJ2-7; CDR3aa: CSAMANYPSYEQYF
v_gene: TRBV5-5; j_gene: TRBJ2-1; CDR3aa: CASSFAATSGRVDEQFF
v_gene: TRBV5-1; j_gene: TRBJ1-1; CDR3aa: CASRRRGDTEAFF
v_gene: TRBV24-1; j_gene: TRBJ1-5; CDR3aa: CATSIASVNQPQHF
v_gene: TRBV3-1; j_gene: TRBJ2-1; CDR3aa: CASSQDHSGGYNEQFF
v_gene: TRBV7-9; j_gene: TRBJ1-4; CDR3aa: CASSSGDRSNEKLFF
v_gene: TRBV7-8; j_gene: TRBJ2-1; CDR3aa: CASLSLAGGRDNEQFF
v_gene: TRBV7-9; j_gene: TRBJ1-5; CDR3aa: CASSSQNQPQHF
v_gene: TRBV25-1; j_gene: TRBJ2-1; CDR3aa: CASSEGQMDYNEQFF
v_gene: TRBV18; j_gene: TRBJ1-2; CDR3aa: CASSPPGLRGYTF
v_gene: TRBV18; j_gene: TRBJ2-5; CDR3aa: CASSPRSVGQGETQYF
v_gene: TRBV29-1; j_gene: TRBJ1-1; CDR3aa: CSVGAPEAFF
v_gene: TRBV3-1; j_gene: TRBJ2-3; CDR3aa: CASSHPRVTGTDTQYF
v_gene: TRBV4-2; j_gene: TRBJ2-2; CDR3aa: CASSYGTGANTGELFF
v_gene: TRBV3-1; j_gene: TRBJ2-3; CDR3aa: CASSRHGDTQYF
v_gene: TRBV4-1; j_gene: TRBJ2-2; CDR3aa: CASSLLWGRGPGELFF
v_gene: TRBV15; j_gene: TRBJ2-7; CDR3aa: CATSSKTGLLYEQYF
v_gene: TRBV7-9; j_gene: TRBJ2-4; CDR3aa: CASSLIWASGSGMDIQYF
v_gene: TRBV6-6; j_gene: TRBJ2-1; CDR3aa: CASSYDGGRGNEQFF
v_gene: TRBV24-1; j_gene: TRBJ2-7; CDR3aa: CATSMTGGAYEQYF
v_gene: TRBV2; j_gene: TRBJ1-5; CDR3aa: CASRGSGQPQHF
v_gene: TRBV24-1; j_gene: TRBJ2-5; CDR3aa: CATSDLGEHQETQYF
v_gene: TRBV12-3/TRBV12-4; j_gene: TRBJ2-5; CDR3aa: CASSLAEHRGTEETQYF
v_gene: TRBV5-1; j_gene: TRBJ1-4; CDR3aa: CASSLGQVNEKLFF
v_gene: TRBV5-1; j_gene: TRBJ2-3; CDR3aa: CASSSGRTFSTDTQYF
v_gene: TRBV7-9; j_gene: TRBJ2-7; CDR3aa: CASSPRDSSFYEQYF
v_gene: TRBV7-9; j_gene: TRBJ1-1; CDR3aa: CATADSTFWAFF
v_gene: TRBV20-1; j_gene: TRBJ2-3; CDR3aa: CSAPPQRWSTDTQYF
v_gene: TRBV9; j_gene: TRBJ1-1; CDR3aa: CASSVAVRNTEAFF
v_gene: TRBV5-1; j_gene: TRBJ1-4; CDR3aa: CASSWTGPSKATNEKLFF
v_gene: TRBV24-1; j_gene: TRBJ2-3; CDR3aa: CATSEPTSGDTDTQYF
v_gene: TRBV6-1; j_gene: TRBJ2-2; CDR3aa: CASLTEAGELFF
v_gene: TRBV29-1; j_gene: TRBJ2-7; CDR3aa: CSVRQYGYEQYF
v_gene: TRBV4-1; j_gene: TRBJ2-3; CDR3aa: CASSQDRRDTDTQYF
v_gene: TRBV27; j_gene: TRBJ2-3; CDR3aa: CASSLWSSGWTDTQYF
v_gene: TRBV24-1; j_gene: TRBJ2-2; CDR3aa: CATSELKSGVTGELFF
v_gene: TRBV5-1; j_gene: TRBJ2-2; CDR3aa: CASSPTANTGELFF
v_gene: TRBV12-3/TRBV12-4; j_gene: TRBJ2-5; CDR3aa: CASSLGAALRGETQYF